The T cell receptor beta chain described here comes from a study of blood T cell repertoires in COVID-19. Assay used: immunoSEQ multiplex PCR; TCRdb lists only in-frame clones, some missing. The table records about 310,000 clones, 85% to 90% of them present only once. Germline-derived CDR1 and CDR2 are SQVTM and ANQGSEA. CDR3 size: 17 residues. Trimming at V came to 4 bases and at J to 5 bases, leaving 14 bases not matched to a gene. Enrolment of Seattle patients took place during active infection, and they were followed longitudinally. The chain joins TRBV29-1 to TRBJ1-2; 12 bases are shared with TRBD1. The receptor was derived from a woman between 40 and 55 years old with COVID-19, enrolled during active disease. The sample consisted of peripheral blood. In DNA form, the CDR3 reads TGCAGCGTTGTTCCACTGCCGGGACAGGGGGCGGGTTATGGCTACACCTTC. This gives the protein CSVVPLPGQGAGYGYTF.